The subject of this entry is one T cell receptor (beta chain). This record belongs to a study of blood T cell repertoires in COVID-19. The wider study: PBMCs, B-cell-depleted T cells, or T cells were the source of the cDNA or gDNA that made up the material.

The CDR3 runs to 15 residues. Trimming removed 3 bases from V and 0 bases from J, with 11 bases in between. Germline CDR1 is LNHDA and CDR2 is SQIVND (reference sequence). The protocol was immunoSEQ multiplex PCR, while the TCRdb copy is restricted to in-frame clones and leaves out a portion. Among hundreds of thousands of clones, about 88% were seen once, and the ten largest hold 13%. The sequenced sample consisted of peripheral blood. The clonotype originates from a woman aged 70 to 79 with COVID-19, enrolled during active disease. The chain has TRBV19 and TRBJ1-2, with unresolved D. The DNA of the CDR3 is TGTGCCAGTAGTATGTGGAACGGAGCTAACTATGGCTACACCTTC. This translates into CASSMWNGANYGYTF. The entire variable domain, with the rest obtained from reference TRBV19 and TRBJ1-2, is as follows: DGGITQSPKYLFRKEGQNVTLSCEQNLNHDAMYWYRQDPGQGLRLIYYSQIVNDFQKGDIAEGYSVSREKKESFPLTVTSAQKNPTAFYLCASSMWNGANYGYTFGSGTRLTVV.